This TCR beta chain was profiled in a study of cytomegalovirus exposure and HLA in healthy donors. Study context: Among the 300 to 450 genotyped donors, 81% were placed in the Caucasian-associated ancestry cluster.

Note on this clone: Its antigen remains unknown.

Overall study findings and caveats: TRBV6-2, TRBV6-3 and other indistinguishable V segments were excluded. In a later analysis, TCR beta V- and J-gene trimming was associated with a missense DCLRE1C variant.

13 Jbeta primers and 60 Vbeta primers were used for the PCR. Here immunoSEQ multiplex PCR was the method, and the copy in TCRdb shows in-frame clones only, minus some. The sample records some 97,000 clones, 75% being singletons. V lost 4 bases and J lost 4; bases outside the gene matches: 2. The CDR3 runs 12 residues. Germline CDR1 and CDR2: SGHNT and YYREEE (reference sequence). The rearrangement links TRBV5-4 to TRBJ2-7; 7 positions match TRBD1. Sequenced input: PBMCs. The source is a male donor in good health and CMV-seropositive. The CDR3 loop reads CASSKQGYEQYF. Here the CDR3 DNA reads TGTGCCAGCAGCAAACAGGGGTACGAGCAGTACTTC.